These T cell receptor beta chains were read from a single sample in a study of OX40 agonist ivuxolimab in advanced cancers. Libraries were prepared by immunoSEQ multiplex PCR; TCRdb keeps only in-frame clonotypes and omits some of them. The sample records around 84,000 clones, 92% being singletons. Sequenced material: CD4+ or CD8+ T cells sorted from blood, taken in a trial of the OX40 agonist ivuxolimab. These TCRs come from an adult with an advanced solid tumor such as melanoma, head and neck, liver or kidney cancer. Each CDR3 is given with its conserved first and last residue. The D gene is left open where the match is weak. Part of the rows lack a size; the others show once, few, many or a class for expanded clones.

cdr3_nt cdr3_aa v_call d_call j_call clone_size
TGTGCCAGCAGCTTTGGGTCTAGCGGGGGAATTCAAGAGACCCAGTACTTC CASSFGSSGGIQETQYF TRBV7-2 TRBD2 TRBJ2-5 NA
TGTGCCAGCTCCTCGGGACAGGGTATTGTCGGGCAGTACTTC CASSSGQGIVGQYF TRBV18 TRBD1 TRBJ2-7 NA
TGTGCCAGCAACCCACTAATGGGAGGGGGCGAGCAGTACTTC CASNPLMGGGEQYF TRBV7-9 NA TRBJ2-7 once
TGCAGCGTTGGGGGGGACGGGGAGCTGTTTTTT CSVGGDGELFF TRBV29-1 NA TRBJ2-2 NA
TGTGCCAGCAGCCCATCCCCAAGGGATACGCAGTATTTT CASSPSPRDTQYF TRBV7-2 NA TRBJ2-3 once
TGTGCCAGCATAGCCGGGGAGGGAGCTCAGCCCCAGCATTTT CASIAGEGAQPQHF TRBV2 NA TRBJ1-5 NA
TGCAGCGGGGCAACGTCTGGAAACACCATATATTTT CSGATSGNTIYF TRBV29-1 NA TRBJ1-3 once
TGTGCCAGCAGCGCAGGGGGCTCTGGGGCCAACGTCCTGACTTTC CASSAGGSGANVLTF TRBV7-3 TRBD1 TRBJ2-6 NA
TGTGCCAGCAGCGGGACTAGCGGTTTGACCGGGGAGCTGTTTTTT CASSGTSGLTGELFF TRBV5-4 TRBD2 TRBJ2-2 NA
TGTGCCAGCCGTAGATGGGGCAGGGGGCTCTACGAGCAGTACTTC CASRRWGRGLYEQYF TRBV28 TRBD1 TRBJ2-7 NA
TGTGCCAGCAGCCGAATTGGGACTAGCGCGACCGGGGAGCTGTTTTTT CASSRIGTSATGELFF TRBV11-3 TRBD2 TRBJ2-2 NA
TGTGCCAGCAGTTTAACCCCATCTCGTGAAAAACTGTTTTTT CASSLTPSREKLFF TRBV27 NA TRBJ1-4 NA
TGTGCCAGCAGTTACGGCCCTGTGAACACTGAAGCTTTCTTT CASSYGPVNTEAFF TRBV6-6 NA TRBJ1-1 NA
TGTGCCAGCAGAACCGGGACAGGGAATGAAAAACTGTTTTTT CASRTGTGNEKLFF TRBV2 TRBD1 TRBJ1-4 NA
TGTGCCAGCAGTTACGTGAGTCTAGCCAAAAACATTCAGTACTTC CASSYVSLAKNIQYF TRBV6-6 NA TRBJ2-4 NA
TGTGCCTGGAGTGTGAGGTATGGCTACACCTTC CAWSVRYGYTF TRBV30 NA TRBJ1-2 NA
TGTGCCTGGAGGAGATTTAGCAGTAGCACAGATACGCAGTATTTT CAWRRFSSSTDTQYF TRBV30 NA TRBJ2-3 NA
TGCGCCAGCAGCCTCGACAGCCAAGGGGACACTGAAGCTTTCTTT CASSLDSQGDTEAFF TRBV5-1 NA TRBJ1-1 NA
TGTGCCAGCAGCCCGGGACAGGGGCAAGAGACCCAGTACTTC CASSPGQGQETQYF TRBV7-8 TRBD1 TRBJ2-5 NA
TGTGCCAGCAGCTTAGTGGGGACCCGGTCGGCGAGGGGGGCCAACGTCCTGACTTTC CASSLVGTRSARGANVLTF TRBV7-3 NA TRBJ2-6 once
TGCGCCAGCAGCCCACAACTAGCGGGAGGCTACAATGAGCAGTTCTTC CASSPQLAGGYNEQFF TRBV4-3 TRBD2 TRBJ2-1 NA
TGTGCCAGCAGCAGTCGGACCGCGAACACTGAAGCTTTCTTT CASSSRTANTEAFF TRBV7-9 NA TRBJ1-1 medium-sized
TGTGCCAGCACCCGGGACAGGCTCTACAATGAGCAGTTCTTC CASTRDRLYNEQFF TRBV7-2 TRBD1 TRBJ2-1 NA
TGTGCCAGCAGCCCGATCTCGAGCGGGAACACCGGGGAGCTGTTTTTT CASSPISSGNTGELFF TRBV9 NA TRBJ2-2 NA
TGCGCCAGCAGCCAAGATTATTGGATGAACACTGAAGCTTTCTTT CASSQDYWMNTEAFF TRBV4-3 NA TRBJ1-1 NA
TGTGCCAGTAGCCCCTCTAGCGTAAGCACAGATACGCAGTATTTT CASSPSSVSTDTQYF TRBV19 NA TRBJ2-3 NA
TGTGCCATCAGGCCCCGGGACAGGGGGCACGAGCAGTACTTC CAIRPRDRGHEQYF TRBV10-3 TRBD1 TRBJ2-7 NA
TGTGCCATCAGTGAGTCGAGGGGGCCGGCAGAGTATAGCAATCAGCCCCAGCATTTT CAISESRGPAEYSNQPQHF TRBV10-3 TRBD1 TRBJ1-5 NA
TGTGCCAGCAGCCCCCGGACAGGGCACACTGAAGCTTTCTTT CASSPRTGHTEAFF TRBV7-8 TRBD1 TRBJ1-1 NA
TGTGCCAGCAGCGACCCGACTGAAGCGGGGCCCCGGTACTTC CASSDPTEAGPRYF TRBV11-2 TRBD2 TRBJ2-5 NA
TGTGCCAGCAGCTTAGATAGGAGCACTGAAGCTTTCTTT CASSLDRSTEAFF TRBV11-3 NA TRBJ1-1 NA
TGTGCCAGCAGCTTAAGTTCCCCGGGCCCGAATGGGGGCTACACCTTC CASSLSSPGPNGGYTF TRBV7-3 NA TRBJ1-2 NA
TGTGCCAGCAGCGTAGAGACGACGGCGGGGGGGCGCAGTTTTTACCATGAGCAGTTCTTC CASSVETTAGGRSFYHEQFF TRBV9 TRBD2 TRBJ2-1 NA
TGCGCCAGCAGCCGACTCCTTTTAACGGACGAGCAGTACTTC CASSRLLLTDEQYF TRBV4-1 NA TRBJ2-7 NA
TGTGCCAGCAGCGCGCGCCCGGGACTAGCTAGCAGCCGGAACAACAATGAGCAGTTCTTC CASSARPGLASSRNNNEQFF TRBV9 TRBD2 TRBJ2-1 NA
TGTGCCAGCACCGAACTACAGGGAATAAGGAATGAGCAGTTCTTC CASTELQGIRNEQFF TRBV6-5 NA TRBJ2-1 NA
TGTGCCAGCAGTGCAGGGGCAGGGTATGGCTACACCTTC CASSAGAGYGYTF TRBV28 NA TRBJ1-2 NA
TGTGCCTGGAGTGGGGACAGAAGGAACACTGAAGCTTTCTTT CAWSGDRRNTEAFF TRBV30 TRBD1 TRBJ1-1 few
TGCAGTCAAGGGGGCAATGAGCAGTTCTTC CSQGGNEQFF TRBV20-1 NA TRBJ2-1 NA
TGTGCCAGCAGCTTAATGCCAGGGGGGCTGGGAGAGACCCAGTACTTC CASSLMPGGLGETQYF TRBV7-3 NA TRBJ2-5 NA
TGCGCCAGCAGCTTGGCCATGACATACGAGCAGTACTTC CASSLAMTYEQYF TRBV5-1 NA TRBJ2-7 NA
TGTGCCATTAGCGCGGGAGGGCGAACAGATACGCAGTATTTT CAISAGGRTDTQYF TRBV6-5 TRBD2 TRBJ2-3 NA
TGTGCCAGCAGCTCCTACATGAGTAGTTCACCCCTCCACTTT CASSSYMSSSPLHF TRBV7-8 NA TRBJ1-6 NA
TGTGCCAGCAGTTTAAGAGGTTGGGGGGGGAATTCACCCCTCCACTTT CASSLRGWGGNSPLHF TRBV27 NA TRBJ1-6 NA
TGTGCCAGCAGCCCCATAGCGGGTGCCTACAATGAGCAGTTCTTC CASSPIAGAYNEQFF TRBV7-2 TRBD2 TRBJ2-1 NA
TGTGCCAGCAGCCAAGATAGAATCGGGGGCGGCGGCTACACCTTC CASSQDRIGGGGYTF TRBV14 NA TRBJ1-2 NA
TGTGCCAGCAGCCGTAAACTAGCGGTGGATAACACAGATACGCAGTATTTT CASSRKLAVDNTDTQYF TRBV11-3 TRBD2 TRBJ2-3 NA
TGTGCCAGCAGCTTTGCCCCGGCGTTCCAAGAGACCCAGTACTTC CASSFAPAFQETQYF TRBV5-4 NA TRBJ2-5 NA
TGTGCCAGCAGCCGTCCGAACAGGGGGCTTCCTGAAGCTTTCTTT CASSRPNRGLPEAFF TRBV5-8 TRBD1 TRBJ1-1 NA
TGTGCCAGCAGCCCTTCGACAGGGTCCTACGAGCAGTACTTC CASSPSTGSYEQYF TRBV11-2 TRBD1 TRBJ2-7 few
TGTGCCAGCAGTTTACAAGTGAACACCGGGGAGCTGTTTTTT CASSLQVNTGELFF TRBV7-2 NA TRBJ2-2 once
TGTGCCAGCAGTGGGGCGTGGGACAGGGTCAATGAGCAGTTCTTC CASSGAWDRVNEQFF TRBV6-1 TRBD1 TRBJ2-1 NA
TGTGCCAGCAATAGGGACCCCGGGACTACCTACGAGCAGTACTTC CASNRDPGTTYEQYF TRBV2 TRBD2 TRBJ2-7 NA
TGTGCCAGCAGCTTGGGGCTCGGGGCCAACGTCCTGACTTTC CASSLGLGANVLTF TRBV7-9 NA TRBJ2-6 few
TGTGCCAGCAGCTTTGACTTAAAATTCTATGGCTACACCTTC CASSFDLKFYGYTF TRBV7-9 NA TRBJ1-2 once
TGTGCCAGCAGCCGACAGGGAGGGAAAGCTTTCTTT CASSRQGGKAFF TRBV11-3 TRBD1 TRBJ1-1 NA
TGTGCCTGGAGTGCGAATACAGGGAGATCACCCCTCCACTTT CAWSANTGRSPLHF TRBV30 NA TRBJ1-6 NA
TGTGCCAGTAGTATTCCCCCCGGCGAGCAGTACTTC CASSIPPGEQYF TRBV19 NA TRBJ2-7 few
TGTGCCAGCAGGAAACAGGGGATACGAGGGGCCAACGTCCTGACTTTC CASRKQGIRGANVLTF TRBV28 TRBD1 TRBJ2-6 NA
TGCGCCAGCAGTTTTCCTCGAACCCCGGGACTAGCGGGAGGGCTTAACAATGAGCAGTTCTTC CASSFPRTPGLAGGLNNEQFF TRBV5-1 TRBD2 TRBJ2-1 few